This T cell receptor (beta chain) was observed in a study of CD8+CD57+ T cells in acquired aplastic anemia (dated by TCRdb to 2016 to 2019). Concerning the study at large: A mean of approximately 2.9 ug of DNA, ranging from about 0.19 to 27.4 ug, was extracted from sorted CD4+ and CD8+ cells. CD8+CD57+ expansion was defined as a frequency above the mean frequency observed in healthy subjects. What the study reported, not specific to this receptor: Roughly 30 CD8+ CDR3 sequences were shared between patients and controls but appeared highly expressed in patients and within their immunodominant clones. CD8+ Simpson's diversity did not differ significantly between patients and healthy controls (P=0.060).

This clonotype was seen only once. The target of this receptor is not known. Base-call qualities are not available, and no considerably larger clone is one nucleotide away. One read is thin evidence. Via the germline V gene (reference sequence), CDR1 is LNHNV and CDR2 YYDKDF. From the cysteine up to the phenylalanine, the CDR3 has a length of 14 residues. The only DNA kept is the CDR3, 42 bases in frame from the first base. Ends trimmed: V by 6 bases, J by 4 bases; bases unmatched to a gene: 7. Expansion of CD8+CD57+ cells had been shown by flow cytometry in the patients chosen for sequencing. Severe acquired aplastic anemia was diagnosed in all patients according to International Study of Aplastic Anemia and Agranulocytosis and Camitta criteria. No therapy had been received by the patients at the time of blood sampling. TCR repertoires of sorted CD4+ and CD8+ blood T cells from severe aplastic anemia patients and healthy subjects were deep-sequenced in the study. Patients were enrolled in the USA under clinicaltrials.gov protocols 00001620, 01623167, 00001397, 00071045, 00081523 and 00961064. Ficoll-Paque density gradient centrifugation was used to isolate peripheral blood mononuclear cells. CD4+ and CD8+ T cells were sorted by FACS or magnetic beads before DNA extraction.

TCR beta VDJ combination and CDR3 sequence profiling used genomic DNA as the template. An Illumina HiSeq 2000 was the platform used for TCR repertoire sequencing. The authors' analysis ran thus. TRBV/TRBJ rearrangement plots, CDR3 size and DJ length profiles, and Simpson's diversity index were used to evaluate the repertoires. Whichever DNA sequence was most abundant in the deep sequencing data was defined as the immunodominant clone. CDR3 amino acid sequences were checked for sharing between subjects and were compared against published repertoires and the VDJdb database. The public sequencing data were trimmed at Q25 with fastp and processed into clonotypes with MiXCR by TCRdb, which kept only in-frame beta chains. Duplicate CDR3 protein sequences are folded into a single record with the most common DNA and genes. The V and J calls here are based on TCRdb, not the publication. This sample gives 100,000 to 150,000 distinct CDR3 sequences in total; 40% of them show up just once. Together, the top ten hold roughly 2.7% of the sample.

The sample comprised sorted CD4+, CD8+, or CD8+CD57+ T cells (not recorded which) from PBMCs. This TCR was sampled from a human donor with aplastic anemia. Here the chain combines TRBV15 and TRBJ1-2; 8 junctional bases match TRBD1. The CDR3 amino acid sequence is: CATRAGGDPYGYTF. The DNA reads TGTGCCACCAGGGCAGGGGGCGACCCCTATGGCTACACCTTC. The full variable domain, with segments outside the CDR3 supplied by the reference TRBV15 and TRBJ1-2 proteins, appears as DAMVIQNPRYQVTQFGKPVTLSCSQTLNHNVMYWYQQKSSQAPKLLFHYYDKDFNNEADTPDNFQSRRPNTSFCFLDIRSPGLGDTAMYLCATRAGGDPYGYTFGSGTRLTVV.